A selection of T cell receptor beta chains follows, all from one sample in a study of blood T cell repertoires in COVID-19. The data were produced by immunoSEQ multiplex PCR, yet TCRdb's version contains in-frame clones alone and is incomplete. The sample yields some 300,000 clones, about 88% seen once. Sequenced input: PBMCs or T cells enriched from blood (not recorded which). These receptor sequences come from a woman in her twenties or thirties who had recovered from COVID-19. Both conserved end residues are part of each CDR3. A D gene is named only where the DNA matches it firmly. Expanded clones are given a class, and other clones once, few, many or no size at all.

d_gene	j_gene	v_gene	abundance	CDR3nt	CDR3aa
.	TRBJ1-6	TRBV9	.	TGTGCCAGCAGCGTGACTGGACAGTTTAATTCACCCCTCCACTTT	CASSVTGQFNSPLHF
TRBD2	TRBJ2-7	TRBV7-2	.	TGTGCCAGCAGCTTAGCCCCCGGGACTACACCATCCTACGAGCAGTACTTC	CASSLAPGTTPSYEQYF
.	TRBJ1-4	TRBV4-1	.	TGCGCCAGCAGGTCAATCCGGGACAAAGGGCATAGGCTGTTTTTT	CASRSIRDKGHRLFF
.	TRBJ2-7	TRBV3-1/TRBV3-2	.	TGTGCCAGCAGCCAACTGGGGGGAGCCTACGAGCAGTACTTC	CASSQLGGAYEQYF
.	TRBJ2-7	TRBV2	.	TGTGCCAGCAGTGAAGCCAGGGGCCCTTACTACGAGCAGTACTTC	CASSEARGPYYEQYF
TRBD1	TRBJ1-2	TRBV6-4	.	TGTGCCAGCAGTGAGTGGGGACAGACAATGCCCTGGGGCTACACCTTC	CASSEWGQTMPWGYTF
.	TRBJ2-1	TRBV5-4	once	TGTGCCAGCAGCCCAAATACCGACAGGTACAATGAGCAGTTCTTC	CASSPNTDRYNEQFF
.	TRBJ1-1	TRBV7-6	once	TGTGCCAGCAGCCCGGGGGGAGGGTTAGCTGAAGCTTTCTTT	CASSPGGGLAEAFF
TRBD1	TRBJ1-5	TRBV27	once	TGTGCCAGCAGTCCCACCAGGGGGTCTCAGCCCCAGCATTTT	CASSPTRGSQPQHF
TRBD2	TRBJ2-1	TRBV18	.	TGTGCCAGCTCCACGGCCCTAGCGGGGGGAGGCAATGAGCAGTTCTTC	CASSTALAGGGNEQFF
.	TRBJ2-1	TRBV9	.	TGTGCCAGCAGCGTAGCACAGGGCTATGAGCAGTTCTTC	CASSVAQGYEQFF
TRBD1	TRBJ2-2	TRBV11-2	.	TGTGCCAGCAGCTCCCCCCGGACAGGGGGCAAGGGGGGAACCGGGGAGCTGTTTTTT	CASSSPRTGGKGGTGELFF
TRBD1	TRBJ1-2	TRBV5-1	.	TGCGCCAGCAGCTTATCAGGGGGCGACTATGGCTACACCTTC	CASSLSGGDYGYTF
.	TRBJ2-7	TRBV5-1	.	TGCGCCAGCAGCTTAAATGGACAATCCTACGAGCAGTACTTC	CASSLNGQSYEQYF
.	TRBJ1-4	TRBV19	few	TGTGCCAGTAATGCCGGGAGGGGAACTAATGAAAAACTGTTTTTT	CASNAGRGTNEKLFF
TRBD2	TRBJ2-7	TRBV7-2	.	TGTGCCAGCAGCCATACTAGCGGGGGGGCCTACGAGCAGTACTTC	CASSHTSGGAYEQYF
.	TRBJ2-5	TRBV5-1	.	TGCGCCAGCAGCAGCAGACAGTCCCAAGAGACCCAGTACTTC	CASSSRQSQETQYF
TRBD2	TRBJ2-7	TRBV30	.	TGTGCCTGGATAGCGGGGTACGAGCAGTACTTC	CAWIAGYEQYF
.	TRBJ2-7	TRBV2	.	TGTGCCAGCAGTTCCCGAGCGGGTGACTCCTACGAGCAGTACTTC	CASSSRAGDSYEQYF
.	TRBJ1-2	TRBV30	.	TGTGCCTGGAGTACCGACCCGACTCGTGTTGGCTACACCTTC	CAWSTDPTRVGYTF
TRBD1	TRBJ1-1	TRBV2	once	TGTGCCAGCAGTGGGTTGGCAGGGGGTGAAGCTTTCTTT	CASSGLAGGEAFF
TRBD1	TRBJ1-6	TRBV19	.	TGTGCCAGTACTAACCACAGGGGACGTAATTCACCCCTCCACTTT	CASTNHRGRNSPLHF
.	TRBJ2-7	TRBV5-4	.	TGTGCCAGCAGCTTGCTCGGGGGGCAGTCCTACGAGCAGTACTTC	CASSLLGGQSYEQYF
.	TRBJ2-1	TRBV10-2	.	TGCGCCAGCAGTCCAACAGGGAATGAGCAGTTCTTC	CASSPTGNEQFF
.	TRBJ1-4	TRBV28	.	TGTGCCAGCAGCCCCCTGGGGGGGGCGAGTGAAAAACTGTTTTTT	CASSPLGGASEKLFF
.	TRBJ2-5	TRBV6-2/TRBV6-3	.	TGTGCCAGCAGCGAGGAGACCCAGTACTTC	CASSEETQYF
TRBD1	TRBJ1-4	TRBV11-2	once	TGTGCCAGCAGCTTCTACTCAGGGGGCGAGGAAAAACTGTTTTTT	CASSFYSGGEEKLFF
TRBD1	TRBJ1-2	TRBV11-2	.	TGTGCCAGCACCCTGTCAGGGGGCGGTGGCTACACCTTC	CASTLSGGGGYTF
.	TRBJ2-3	TRBV24-1	.	TGTGCCACCAGTGATTTTTCGGGGACTGGCACAGATACGCAGTATTTT	CATSDFSGTGTDTQYF
.	TRBJ2-3	TRBV30	.	TGTGCCTGGAGTGTATTGGCTAGAGGCACAGATACGCAGTATTTT	CAWSVLARGTDTQYF
.	TRBJ1-1	TRBV27	.	TGTGCCAGCAGTTCCGGACAGCCTGTGAACACTGAAGCTTTCTTT	CASSSGQPVNTEAFF
.	TRBJ1-1	TRBV19	.	TGTGCCAGTAATAACCCGGGACTGCGGAACACTGAAGCTTTCTTT	CASNNPGLRNTEAFF
.	TRBJ1-2	TRBV20-1	.	TGCAGTGCTACAGGGAATGGCTACACCTTC	CSATGNGYTF
.	TRBJ2-3	TRBV2	.	TGTGCCAGCAGTGACAGTGCTAGCACAGATACGCAGTATTTT	CASSDSASTDTQYF
.	TRBJ2-7	TRBV15	.	TGTGCCACCAGCAGAGTACAGGGTATGTTCGAGCAGTACTTC	CATSRVQGMFEQYF
TRBD1	TRBJ2-7	TRBV5-6	.	TGTGCCAGCAGCTTACCCCCCGGGACAGGGGGGAACGAGCAGTACTTC	CASSLPPGTGGNEQYF
TRBD1	TRBJ2-4	TRBV4-1	.	TGCGCCAGCAGCCAGATACAGGGGGCCGAGGGGGTACTAGCCAAAAACATTCAGTACTTC	CASSQIQGAEGVLAKNIQYF
.	TRBJ2-5	TRBV7-2	.	TGTGCCAGCAGCCCCAGCCGGGGAAAGTCGGAGACCCAGTACTTC	CASSPSRGKSETQYF
TRBD2	TRBJ2-3	TRBV11-2	few	TGTGCCAGCAGCTGGCCGAGCGGGACTAGCGGTAGCACAGATACGCAGTATTTT	CASSWPSGTSGSTDTQYF
TRBD1	TRBJ2-5	TRBV28	.	TGTGCCAGCAGTTTAATCGGGACAGCGTTCCAAGAGACCCAGTACTTC	CASSLIGTAFQETQYF
.	TRBJ2-7	TRBV20-1	.	TGCAGTGCTAGTAGGCAGGCACTCTACGAGCAGTACTTC	CSASRQALYEQYF
.	TRBJ1-3	TRBV25-1	.	TGTGCCAGCAGTGAACAGGGTACAAACACCATATATTTT	CASSEQGTNTIYF
TRBD2	TRBJ2-1	TRBV4-1	few	TGCGCCAGCAGCCAAGCTGGCCGGGGGGGCCGGTACAATGAGCAGTTCTTC	CASSQAGRGGRYNEQFF
.	TRBJ1-2	TRBV5-4	.	TGTGCCAGCAGCTTCCGGCAGGGCCATGGCTACACCTTC	CASSFRQGHGYTF
TRBD1	TRBJ1-1	TRBV6-5	.	TGTGCCAGCACCGACAGGAGGACAGGTCCTGACCGAGCTTTCTTT	CASTDRRTGPDRAFF
.	TRBJ1-4	TRBV7-8	.	TGTGCCAGCAGCTTCGACAGGTTTCCAACTAATGAAAAACTGTTTTTT	CASSFDRFPTNEKLFF
.	TRBJ1-3	TRBV6-5	few	TGTGCCAGCGGGCGGGCTACTGGAAACACCATATATTTT	CASGRATGNTIYF
TRBD1	TRBJ1-2	TRBV27	.	TGTGCCAGCAGTTTCACCCCCCGGACAGGGTATGGCTACACCTTC	CASSFTPRTGYGYTF
TRBD1	TRBJ2-7	TRBV6-5	.	TGTGCCAGCACCCAGGGGGCAGGGGAGCAGTACTTC	CASTQGAGEQYF
.	TRBJ2-2	TRBV7-9	.	TGTGCCAGCAGCTTAATTAGTGACGGGGAGCTGTTTTTT	CASSLISDGELFF
TRBD1	TRBJ1-1	TRBV12-3/TRBV12-4	.	TGTGCCAGCAGACCAGACAGGGTCACTGAAGCTTTCTTT	CASRPDRVTEAFF
.	TRBJ1-1	TRBV14	.	TGTGCCAGCAGCCAAGATCGCCTAACTGAAGCTTTCTTT	CASSQDRLTEAFF
.	TRBJ1-5	TRBV19	.	TGTGCCAGTAGTATAGGCTACACATGGGCGGGGCGGAATCAGCCCCAGCATTTT	CASSIGYTWAGRNQPQHF
.	TRBJ1-1	TRBV3-1/TRBV3-2	.	TGTGCCAGCAGCCAGAGTAGTACTGAAGCTTTCTTT	CASSQSSTEAFF
TRBD2	TRBJ2-2	TRBV5-1	.	TGCGCCAGCAGCTTGCCTAGTACGGGGGGAACCGGGGAGCTGTTTTTT	CASSLPSTGGTGELFF
TRBD2	TRBJ2-5	TRBV2	.	TGTGCCAGCAGGCTGGGGGGAAGTAGCGGGGCACAAGAGACCCAGTACTTC	CASRLGGSSGAQETQYF
TRBD1	TRBJ2-3	TRBV5-5	.	TGTGCCAGCAGCTTAACCACAGGGGGCGATACGCAGTATTTT	CASSLTTGGDTQYF